Given below is one T cell receptor (beta chain) in context. What it recognizes is unknown. Deep was the level at which the assay was run. Profiled with immunoSEQ multiplex PCR; TCRdb holds only in-frame clones, not every one. The sample comprises roughly 2.6 million clones, just over 90% of which are singletons, and about 0.13% rests with the top ten. These data are taken from a study of shared clonotypes between healthy human individuals. Findings of the study overall: Naive subsets typically showed greater estimated richness than memory subsets.

The ends lost 8 bases at V and 5 bases at J; junction bases unmatched: 25. The CDR3 contains 19 residues. In germline, CDR1 is LNHDA, CDR2 SQIVND (reference sequence). The V call is TRBV19, the J call TRBJ1-1, with 8 nucleotides matching TRBD1. Material: naive CD4+ T cells sorted from blood. Subset denoted: CD45RA+ positively selected. The sequence was collected from a man in his late teens or twenties in good health. CDR3 nucleotides: TGTGCCAGTGCCCGGGGACAACGGAAAAAACAGGGGGGAGCTACTGAAGCTTTCTTT. This codes for CASARGQRKKQGGATEAFF. Supplemented by reference TRBV19 and TRBJ1-1, the full variable domain reads DGGITQSPKYLFRKEGQNVTLSCEQNLNHDAMYWYRQDPGQGLRLIYYSQIVNDFQKGDIAEGYSVSREKKESFPLTVTSAQKNPTAFYLCASARGQRKKQGGATEAFFGQGTRLTVV.